Shown below are 14 T cell receptor beta chains from a single sample sequenced in a study of identical twins. TCRdb reprocessed the 5' RACE reads with MiXCR, giving one entry per CDR3 protein. The sample has hundreds of thousands of distinct CDR3 sequences, approximately 6% seen once. Sequenced: naive T cells sorted from blood. Every receptor here comes from a man between 18 and 29 years old in good health.

The rearrangement joins TRBV27 to TRBJ2-3; D is unclear. CDR3 length equals 15 residues. V was shortened by 4 bases and J by 1 base, with 12 bases between the two germline ends. From germline, CDR1 is MNHEY and CDR2 SMNVEV (reference sequence). The CDR3 reads CASSSPFKGTDTQYF. The CDR3 bases are TGTGCCAGCAGTTCCCCCTTTAAGGGCACAGATACGCAGTATTTT.

This clonotype was seen a few times. V is TRBV7-2 and J is TRBJ1-2; tentatively, D is TRBD1 (5 bases). V lost 2 bases and J lost 5, with 9 bases in between. The CDR3 has 13 residues. Germline lookup yields CDR1 SGHTA and CDR2 FQGNSA. The CDR3 is CASSLSGLYGYTF. The CDR3 coding sequence is TGTGCCAGCAGCTTATCAGGGCTTTATGGCTACACCTTC. The full variable domain, in which reference TRBV7-2 and TRBJ1-2 provide the parts outside the CDR3, is GAGVSQSPSNKVTEKGKDVELRCDPISGHTALYWYRQSLGQGLEFLIYFQGNSAPDKSGLPSDRFSAERTGGSVSTLTIQRTQQEDSAVYLCASSLSGLYGYTFGSGTRLTVV.

The chain uses TRBV27 and TRBJ1-6; D is unclear. CDR1 is MNHEY, CDR2 SMNVEV, per germline (reference sequence). The ends were cut back, 3 bases at V and 0 bases at J, with 0 bases in the middle. The CDR3 covers 13 residues. The DNA of the CDR3 is TGTGCCAGCAGTTTCTCCTATAATTCACCCCTCCACTTT. Translated: CASSFSYNSPLHF.

This chain links TRBV2 with TRBJ2-1, with 10 bases identical to TRBD2. The CDR3 consists of 16 residues. CDR1 and CDR2 (germline): SNHLY, FYNNEI. The trim removed 4 bases at V and 3 bases at J, leaving 6 bases unmatched. CDR3 sequence reads: CASSASSGGIYNEQFF. In nucleotides, the CDR3 is TGTGCCAGCAGTGCCTCTAGCGGGGGAATCTACAATGAGCAGTTCTTC.

This clonotype was observed at least ten times. CDR3 region: CSASNQREAYQETQYF. CDR3 bases: TGCAGTGCTTCAAACCAGCGGGAGGCCTATCAAGAGACCCAGTACTTC. The chain has TRBV20-1 and TRBJ2-5; the match to TRBD2 covers 9 bases. Germline CDR1 and CDR2: DFQATT and SNEGSKA (reference sequence). V shed 5 bases, J shed 2 bases, and the junction held 12 bases outside the gene matches. The CDR3 spans 16 residues.

The chain combines TRBV7-9 with TRBJ2-7, with unresolved D. The V end was cut by 1 base, the J end by 9 bases, with 10 bases between. Germline CDR1 is SEHNR and CDR2 is FQNEAQ (reference sequence). The CDR3 extends over 12 amino acids. CDR3 protein: CASSLGPNGQYV. CDR3 coding DNA: TGTGCCAGCAGCTTAGGACCTAATGGGCAGTACGTC.

V usage is TRBV28 and J usage is TRBJ1-5; possible D gene TRBD1, 5 bases. The CDR3 consists of 16 residues. V was trimmed by 1 base and J by 3 bases, leaving 13 bases between them. Germline CDR1 reads MDHEN; CDR2 reads SYDVKM. DNA of the CDR3: TGTGCCAGCAGTTTATTGAGCAGGGTGGTCAATCAGCCCCAGCATTTT. Protein product: CASSLLSRVVNQPQHF.

This chain joins TRBV12-3 or TRBV12-4 and TRBJ2-1; D perhaps matches TRBD2 (7 bases). With 2 bases removed from V and 10 bases from J, the gap between germline ends came to 12 bases. This CDR3 contains 13 residues. CDR3 nucleotides: TGTGCCAGCAGTTTACCGGGGGGCAAAGAGCAGTTCTTC. It specifies CASSLPGGKEQFF.

This clonotype has only a few counts. The genes are TRBV20-1 and TRBJ2-1; no firm D call. CDR1 is DFQATT and CDR2 is SNEGSKA in the germline V gene (reference sequence). V was trimmed by 6 bases and J by 5 bases, leaving 14 bases between them. The CDR3 is 13 residues long. The CDR3 DNA follows: TGCAGTGCGAGACTGAGTACCAACAATGAGCAGTTCTTC. As protein: CSARLSTNNEQFF.

This chain uses TRBV29-1 with TRBJ2-3; 10 bases are shared with TRBD2. The CDR3 length is 15 residues. V lost 1 base and J lost 6; bases outside the gene matches: 7. Germline-derived CDR1 and CDR2 are SQVTM and ANQGSEA. The CDR3 region has the DNA TGCAGCGTTGAAGGCCAGCGGGAGGGCCCCGATACGCAGTATTTT. It is translated as CSVEGQREGPDTQYF.

This clonotype was found many times. CDR3 in DNA: TGTGCCAGCAGTTTATTGCCAGCTAACTATGGCTACACCTTC. Translated: CASSLLPANYGYTF. The chain employs TRBV12-3 or TRBV12-4 and TRBJ1-2; D not resolved. CDR3 length: 14 amino acids. Trimming took 2 bases from V and 0 from J, leaving 7 bases between them.

This clonotype has at least ten counts. J is TRBJ2-1 and V is TRBV20-1; D is perhaps TRBD2 (6 bases). This CDR3 region has 16 residues. Trimming removed 3 bases at V and 5 bases at J, with 20 bases between. CDR1 is DFQATT and CDR2 is SNEGSKA in the germline V gene (reference sequence). The CDR3 DNA reads TGCAGTGCTAGGGTTGGTATGAGGGAGGCCCACAATGAGCAGTTCTTC. This sequence encodes CSARVGMREAHNEQFF.

J is TRBJ2-7 and V is TRBV5-1; perhaps TRBD2 as D (6 bases). CDR1 SGHRS and CDR2 YFSETQ come from the germline V gene. Trimming removed 4 bases at V and 6 bases at J, with 26 bases between. The CDR3 length is 17 residues. In DNA form, the CDR3 reads TGCGCCAGCAGCCCCTATCCTCCCGGGACTCCGGGCTTCGAGCAGTACGTC. Translation: CASSPYPPGTPGFEQYV.

This clonotype was detected ten times or more. The genes are TRBV10-3 and TRBJ2-1; 10 positions agree with TRBD2. Germline trimming cut 4 bases from V and 6 bases from J; bases unmatched to any gene: 6. The CDR3 has 15 residues. The germline V gene encodes CDR1 ENHRY and CDR2 SYGVKD. The CDR3: CAISGSSGSSNEQFF. CDR3 DNA: TGTGCCATCAGTGGTTCTAGCGGGAGCTCCAATGAGCAGTTCTTC.